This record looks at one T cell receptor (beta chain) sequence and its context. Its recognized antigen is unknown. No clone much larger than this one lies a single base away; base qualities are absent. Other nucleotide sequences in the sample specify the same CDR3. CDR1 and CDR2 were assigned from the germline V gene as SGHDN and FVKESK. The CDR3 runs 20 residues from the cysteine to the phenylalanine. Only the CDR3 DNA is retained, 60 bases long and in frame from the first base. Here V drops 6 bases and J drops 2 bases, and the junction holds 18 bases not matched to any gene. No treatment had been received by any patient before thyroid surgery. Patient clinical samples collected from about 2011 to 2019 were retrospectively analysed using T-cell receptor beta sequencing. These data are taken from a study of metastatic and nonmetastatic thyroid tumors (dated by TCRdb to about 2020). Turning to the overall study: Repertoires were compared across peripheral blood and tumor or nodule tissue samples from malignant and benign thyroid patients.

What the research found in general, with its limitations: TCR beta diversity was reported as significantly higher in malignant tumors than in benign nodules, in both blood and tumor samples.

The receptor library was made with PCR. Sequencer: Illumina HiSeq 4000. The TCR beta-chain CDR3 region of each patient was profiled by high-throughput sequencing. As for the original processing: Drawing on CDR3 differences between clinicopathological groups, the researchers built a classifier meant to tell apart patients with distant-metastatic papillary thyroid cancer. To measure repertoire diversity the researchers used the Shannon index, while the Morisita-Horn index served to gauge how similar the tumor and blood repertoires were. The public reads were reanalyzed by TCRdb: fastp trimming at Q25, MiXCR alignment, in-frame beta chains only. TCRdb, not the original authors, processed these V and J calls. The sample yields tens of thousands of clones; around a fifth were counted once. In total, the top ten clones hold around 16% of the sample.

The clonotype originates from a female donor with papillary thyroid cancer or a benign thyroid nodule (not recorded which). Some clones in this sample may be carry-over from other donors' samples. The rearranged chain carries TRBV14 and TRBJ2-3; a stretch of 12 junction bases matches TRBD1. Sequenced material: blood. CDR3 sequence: CASSQPVQGQGAFPTDTQYF. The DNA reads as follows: TGTGCCAGCAGTCAACCGGTCCAGGGACAGGGGGCCTTTCCCACAGATACGCAGTATTTT.